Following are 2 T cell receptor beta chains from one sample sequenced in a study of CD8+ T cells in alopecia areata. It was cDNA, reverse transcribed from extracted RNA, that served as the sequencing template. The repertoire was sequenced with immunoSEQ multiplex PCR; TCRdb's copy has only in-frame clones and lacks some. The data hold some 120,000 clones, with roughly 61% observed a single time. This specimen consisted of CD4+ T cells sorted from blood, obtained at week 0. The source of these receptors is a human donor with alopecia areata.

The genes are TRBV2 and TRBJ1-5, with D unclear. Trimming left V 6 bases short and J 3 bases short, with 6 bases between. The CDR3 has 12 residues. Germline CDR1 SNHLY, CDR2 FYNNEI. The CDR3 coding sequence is TGTGCCAGCAGCTATACCAATCAGCCCCAGCATTTT. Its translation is CASSYTNQPQHF.

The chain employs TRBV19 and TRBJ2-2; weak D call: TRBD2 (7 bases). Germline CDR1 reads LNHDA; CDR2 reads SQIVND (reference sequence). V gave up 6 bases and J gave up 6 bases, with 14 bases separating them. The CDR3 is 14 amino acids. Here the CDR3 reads CASRPKGGPGELFF. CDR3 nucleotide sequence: TGTGCCAGTAGGCCCAAGGGGGGGCCCGGGGAGCTGTTTTTT.